This entry lists 7 T cell receptor beta chains sequenced from one sample in a study of cytomegalovirus exposure and HLA in healthy donors. The study ran its PCR with 60 Vbeta and 13 Jbeta primers. Clones were read by immunoSEQ multiplex PCR, and TCRdb kept only the in-frame ones, dropping some. This table has under 200,000 clones, around 84% appearing once. Sequencing input: PBMCs. All receptors derive from a man aged 18 to 30 in good health and CMV-seronegative.

This clone was seen only a few times. This sequence joins TRBV28 and TRBJ1-1; 7 bases are shared with TRBD1. The CDR3 covers 14 residues. The germline CDR1 and CDR2 sequences are MDHEN and SYDVKM. V lost 8 bases and J lost 0; bases outside the gene matches: 6. The CDR3 bases are TGTGCCAGCCTTCCCGGGACAGTGAACACTGAAGCTTTCTTT. This translates into CASLPGTVNTEAFF.

The rearrangement uses TRBV29-1 and TRBJ2-1; a possible D gene is TRBD1 (6 bases). Germline V lookup: CDR1 SQVTM, CDR2 ANQGSEA. The CDR3 is made up of 14 amino acids. Trimming cost V 1 base and J 7 bases, with 14 bases left between them. For the CDR3, the DNA is TGCAGCGTTGAAGGAACAGGGATTGGGAATGAGCAGTTCTTC. It specifies CSVEGTGIGNEQFF.

The chain links TRBV28 to TRBJ2-6, with 9 bases that match TRBD1. The germline V gene encodes CDR1 MDHEN and CDR2 SYDVKM. Unmatched junction bases numbered 8, after V lost 5 bases and J lost 3 bases. This CDR3 contains 17 residues. The CDR3 reads CASSGGTGTNGANVLTF. DNA for the CDR3: TGTGCCAGCAGTGGGGGGACAGGGACTAATGGGGCCAACGTCCTGACTTTC.

J is TRBJ2-3 and V is TRBV2; no reliable D call. The germline V and J ends were trimmed by 2 bases and 4 bases, with 16 bases remaining between them. The CDR3 has 16 amino acids. Germline V gives CDR1 SNHLY, CDR2 FYNNEI. CDR3 in DNA: TGTGCCAGCAGTGAAACCAGACATCTTTTGGCAGATACGCAGTATTTT. Residues: CASSETRHLLADTQYF.

The chain recombines TRBV27 with TRBJ2-5; TRBD1 matches at 7 bases. The J call may be faulty, since TRBJ2-7 better matches the DNA end. Per germline, CDR1 MNHEY and CDR2 SMNVEV (reference sequence). This CDR3 contains 15 residues. The chain's CDR3 is CASSSVMDRSYEQYF. In DNA form, the CDR3 reads TGTGCCAGCAGTTCGGTTATGGACAGGTCCTACGAGCAGTACTTC.

This clone was counted between two and nine times. The chain uses TRBV27 and TRBJ2-3; D perhaps matches TRBD1 (5 bases). CDR3 length: 18 residues. Between the trimmed V and J ends, which lost 6 bases and 3 bases, there was a span of 25 bases. Germline values: CDR1 MNHEY, CDR2 SMNVEV (reference sequence). The CDR3 DNA reads TGTGCCAGCAGCTCCCTAACAGGCACCCCCGAGGAAACAGATACGCAGTATTTT. It specifies CASSSLTGTPEETDTQYF.

The rearrangement joins TRBV27 to TRBJ2-7; TRBD1 aligns across 12 bases. CDR1 MNHEY and CDR2 SMNVEV come from the germline V gene (reference sequence). This CDR3 region has 15 residues. The V and J ends lost 6 bases and 6 bases, in that order; junction bases with no gene match: 9. The CDR3 DNA sequence: TGTGCCAGCAGGCCACCAAGGGACAGGGGGCCCGAGCAGTACTTC. This sequence encodes CASRPPRDRGPEQYF.